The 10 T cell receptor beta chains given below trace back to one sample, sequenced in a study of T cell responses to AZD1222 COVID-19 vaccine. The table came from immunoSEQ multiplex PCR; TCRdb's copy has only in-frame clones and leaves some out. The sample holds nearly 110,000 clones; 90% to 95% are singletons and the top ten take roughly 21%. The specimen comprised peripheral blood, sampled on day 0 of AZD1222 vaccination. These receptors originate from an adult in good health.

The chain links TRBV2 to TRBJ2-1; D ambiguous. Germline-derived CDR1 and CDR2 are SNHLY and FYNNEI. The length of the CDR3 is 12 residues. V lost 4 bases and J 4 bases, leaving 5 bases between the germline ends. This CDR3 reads CASSGNYNEQFF. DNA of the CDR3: TGTGCCAGCAGTGGAAATTACAATGAGCAGTTCTTC. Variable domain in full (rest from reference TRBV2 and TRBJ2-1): EPEVTQTPSHQVTQMGQEVILRCVPISNHLYFYWYRQILGQKVEFLVSFYNNEISEKSEIFDDQFSVERPDGSNFTLKIRSTKLEDSAMYFCASSGNYNEQFFGPGTRLTVL.

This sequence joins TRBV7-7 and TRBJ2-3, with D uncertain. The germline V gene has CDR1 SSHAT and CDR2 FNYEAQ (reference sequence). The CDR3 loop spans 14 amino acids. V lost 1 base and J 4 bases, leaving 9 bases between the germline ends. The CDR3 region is CASSLGRTSDTQYF. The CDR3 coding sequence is TGTGCCAGCAGCTTAGGTAGAACATCAGATACGCAGTATTTT.

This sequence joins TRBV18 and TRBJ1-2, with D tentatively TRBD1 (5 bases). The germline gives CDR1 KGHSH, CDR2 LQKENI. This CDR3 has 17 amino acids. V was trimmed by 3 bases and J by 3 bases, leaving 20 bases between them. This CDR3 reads CASSPMDIARSYYGYTF. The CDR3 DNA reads TGTGCCAGCTCACCCATGGACATCGCCCGATCTTACTATGGCTACACCTTC.

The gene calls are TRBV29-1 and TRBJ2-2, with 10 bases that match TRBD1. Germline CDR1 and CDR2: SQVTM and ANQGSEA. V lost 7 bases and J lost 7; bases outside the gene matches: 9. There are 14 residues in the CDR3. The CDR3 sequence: CSASRQGAIGELFF. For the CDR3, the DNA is TGCAGCGCTAGTAGACAGGGGGCTATCGGGGAGCTGTTTTTT.

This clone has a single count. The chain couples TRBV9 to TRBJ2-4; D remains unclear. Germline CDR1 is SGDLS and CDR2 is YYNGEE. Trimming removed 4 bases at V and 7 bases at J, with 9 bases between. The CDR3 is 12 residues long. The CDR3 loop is CASSPGLNIQYF. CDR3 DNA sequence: TGTGCCAGCAGCCCAGGATTGAACATTCAGTACTTC.

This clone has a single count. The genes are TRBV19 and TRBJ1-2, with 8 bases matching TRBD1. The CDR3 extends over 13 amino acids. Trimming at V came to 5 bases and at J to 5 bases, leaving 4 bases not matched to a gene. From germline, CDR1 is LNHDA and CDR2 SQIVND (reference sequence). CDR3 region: CASSLTGGYGYTF. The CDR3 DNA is TGTGCCAGTAGTCTTACAGGGGGTTATGGCTACACCTTC.

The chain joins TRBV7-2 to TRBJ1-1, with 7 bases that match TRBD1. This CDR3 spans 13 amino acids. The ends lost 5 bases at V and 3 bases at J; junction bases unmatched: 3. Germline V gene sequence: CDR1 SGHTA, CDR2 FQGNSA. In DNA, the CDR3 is TGTGCCAGCAGCCACGACAGGGACACTGAAGCTTTCTTT. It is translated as CASSHDRDTEAFF.

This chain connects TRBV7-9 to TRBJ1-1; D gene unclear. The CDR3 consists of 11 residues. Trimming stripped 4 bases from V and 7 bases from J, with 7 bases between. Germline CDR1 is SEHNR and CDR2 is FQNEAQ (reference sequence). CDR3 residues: CASSWGSEAFF. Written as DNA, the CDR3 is TGTGCCAGCAGCTGGGGTAGTGAAGCTTTCTTT.

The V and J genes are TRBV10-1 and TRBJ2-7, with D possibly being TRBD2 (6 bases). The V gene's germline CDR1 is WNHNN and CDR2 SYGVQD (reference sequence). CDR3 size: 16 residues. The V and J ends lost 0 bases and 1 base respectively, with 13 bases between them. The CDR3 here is CASSESGERESYEQYF. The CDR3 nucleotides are TGCGCCAGCAGTGAGTCGGGGGAACGGGAGTCCTACGAGCAGTACTTC.

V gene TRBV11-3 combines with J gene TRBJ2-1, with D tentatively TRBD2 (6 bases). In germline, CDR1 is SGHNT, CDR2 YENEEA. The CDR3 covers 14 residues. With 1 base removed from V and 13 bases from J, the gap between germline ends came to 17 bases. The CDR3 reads CASSLGTTGGEQFF. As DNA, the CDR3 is TGTGCCAGCAGCTTAGGGACTACCGGTGGTGAACAGTTCTTC. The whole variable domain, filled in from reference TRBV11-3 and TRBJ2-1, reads EAGVVQSPRYKIIEKKQPVAFWCNPISGHNTLYWYLQNLGQGPELLIRYENEEAVDDSQLPKDRFSAERLKGVDSTLKIQPAELGDSAVYLCASSLGTTGGEQFFGPGTRLTVL.